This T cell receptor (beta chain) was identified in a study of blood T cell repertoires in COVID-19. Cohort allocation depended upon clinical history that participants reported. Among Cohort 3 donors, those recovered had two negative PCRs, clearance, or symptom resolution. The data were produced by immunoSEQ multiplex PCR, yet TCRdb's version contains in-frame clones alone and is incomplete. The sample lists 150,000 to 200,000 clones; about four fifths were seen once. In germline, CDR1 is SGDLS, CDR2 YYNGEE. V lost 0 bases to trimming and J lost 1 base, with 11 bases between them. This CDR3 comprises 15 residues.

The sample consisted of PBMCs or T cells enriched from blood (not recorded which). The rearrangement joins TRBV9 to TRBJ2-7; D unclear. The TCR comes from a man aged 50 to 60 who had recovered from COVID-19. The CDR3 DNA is TGTGCCAGCAGCGTAGGTCCCGACTTGTCCTACGAGCAGTACTTC. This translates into CASSVGPDLSYEQYF.